Listed below are T cell receptor beta chains from one sample, sequenced in a study of T cells in Graves' hyperthyroidism and ophthalmopathy. TCRdb ran MiXCR on the multiplex PCR reads and lists one entry per CDR3 protein. The sample records fewer than 350,000 distinct CDR3 sequences, around a sixth being singletons. Sequenced: blood. The receptors stem from a woman aged 45-59 years with Graves' hyperthyroidism. Each CDR3 is given with its conserved first and last residue. The D gene is left open where the match is weak. Clone size is shown for a subset of rows, as once, few, many or a class of expanded clone.

v_gene: TRBV7-8; d_gene: NA; abundance: many; j_gene: TRBJ2-1; CDR3nt: TGTGCCAGCAGCCCTATCTCCTACAATGAGCAGTTCTTC; CDR3aa: CASSPISYNEQFF
v_gene: TRBV30; d_gene: TRBD2; abundance: many; j_gene: TRBJ2-1; CDR3nt: TGTGCCTGGACTAGCGGGACTTTCGAGGATGAGCAGTTCTTC; CDR3aa: CAWTSGTFEDEQFF
v_gene: TRBV28; d_gene: TRBD2; abundance: many; j_gene: TRBJ2-7; CDR3nt: TGTGCCAGCAGTACGGGACTAGCGGGGGCGGGGGAGCAGTACTTC; CDR3aa: CASSTGLAGAGEQYF
v_gene: TRBV18; d_gene: NA; abundance: few; j_gene: TRBJ2-2; CDR3nt: TGTGCCAGCTCACAAACCGAGGGGTTCACCGGGGAGCTGTTTTTT; CDR3aa: CASSQTEGFTGELFF
v_gene: TRBV18; d_gene: NA; abundance: few; j_gene: TRBJ1-3; CDR3nt: TGTGCCAGCTCACCAAGAAGACTAAACACCATATATTTT; CDR3aa: CASSPRRLNTIYF
v_gene: TRBV30; d_gene: NA; abundance: many; j_gene: TRBJ1-1; CDR3nt: TGTGCCTGGAGTGTAAGAGGCACTGAAGCTTTCTTT; CDR3aa: CAWSVRGTEAFF
v_gene: TRBV28; d_gene: NA; abundance: many; j_gene: TRBJ1-4; CDR3nt: TGTGCCAGTTTTTCGGGTTCTGATGAAAAACTGTTTTTT; CDR3aa: CASFSGSDEKLFF
v_gene: TRBV3-1; d_gene: TRBD2; abundance: few; j_gene: TRBJ2-3; CDR3nt: TGTGCCAGCAGCCAAGAGCTAGCGGGGGCAGATACGCAGTATTTT; CDR3aa: CASSQELAGADTQYF
v_gene: TRBV9; d_gene: TRBD1; abundance: NA; j_gene: TRBJ1-2; CDR3nt: TGTGCCAGCAGCGAGATGGACAGGGTTGTAGGAGGCTACACCTTC; CDR3aa: CASSEMDRVVGGYTF
v_gene: TRBV28; d_gene: TRBD1; abundance: many; j_gene: TRBJ2-1; CDR3nt: TGTGCCAGCAGCGCCGGACAGGACAATGAGCAGTTCTTC; CDR3aa: CASSAGQDNEQFF
v_gene: TRBV10-3; d_gene: NA; abundance: NA; j_gene: TRBJ1-1; CDR3nt: TGTGCCACCAGGGGAGGGGTGACCAACACTGAAGCTTTCTTT; CDR3aa: CATRGGVTNTEAFF
v_gene: TRBV5-1; d_gene: NA; abundance: NA; j_gene: TRBJ2-7; CDR3nt: TGCGCCAGCAGCTTGAGTCCGGGCCTTGAGCAGTACTTC; CDR3aa: CASSLSPGLEQYF
v_gene: TRBV5-1; d_gene: TRBD1; abundance: many; j_gene: TRBJ1-1; CDR3nt: TGCGCCAGCAGCCGGGCCACAGGGGACACTGAAGCTTTCTTT; CDR3aa: CASSRATGDTEAFF
v_gene: TRBV7-9; d_gene: TRBD1; abundance: few; j_gene: TRBJ2-1; CDR3nt: TGTGCCAGCAGCCCTAGGGTTACAGGGGGCCACAATGAGCAGTTCTTC; CDR3aa: CASSPRVTGGHNEQFF
v_gene: TRBV4-1; d_gene: TRBD1; abundance: NA; j_gene: TRBJ1-3; CDR3nt: TGCGCCAGCAGCCAGCCCCGGGACAGCTCCTTTAACACCATATATTTT; CDR3aa: CASSQPRDSSFNTIYF
v_gene: TRBV28; d_gene: NA; abundance: many; j_gene: TRBJ2-1; CDR3nt: TGTGCCAGCAGTCATGGGGGTCTTTTATCCAATGAGCAGTTCTTC; CDR3aa: CASSHGGLLSNEQFF
v_gene: TRBV6-1; d_gene: TRBD2; abundance: few; j_gene: TRBJ2-1; CDR3nt: TGTGCCTCCCGAGCGGGGGGAGACAATGAGCAGTTCTTC; CDR3aa: CASRAGGDNEQFF
v_gene: TRBV27; d_gene: NA; abundance: NA; j_gene: TRBJ2-1; CDR3nt: TGTGCCAGCAGTTTGGAGAGCCCCTACAATGAGCAGTTCTTC; CDR3aa: CASSLESPYNEQFF
v_gene: TRBV24-1; d_gene: NA; abundance: few; j_gene: TRBJ2-5; CDR3nt: TGTGCCACCAGTGAGTCAGGGCTAGAGACCCAGTACTTC; CDR3aa: CATSESGLETQYF
v_gene: TRBV6-1; d_gene: NA; abundance: many; j_gene: TRBJ1-1; CDR3nt: TGTGCCAGCAGCGAGCTAGGGGGGAACACTGAAGCTTTCTTT; CDR3aa: CASSELGGNTEAFF
v_gene: TRBV15; d_gene: NA; abundance: many; j_gene: TRBJ1-5; CDR3nt: TGTGCCACCAGCAGAGACAGGGGAAGGTTTCAGCCCCAGCATTTT; CDR3aa: CATSRDRGRFQPQHF
v_gene: TRBV29-1; d_gene: NA; abundance: few; j_gene: TRBJ1-5; CDR3nt: TGCAGCGTTGAGGTGGGGGGCAATCAGCCCCAGCATTTT; CDR3aa: CSVEVGGNQPQHF
v_gene: TRBV20-1; d_gene: NA; abundance: few; j_gene: TRBJ2-3; CDR3nt: TGCAGTGCTAGGGCCCTCACAGATACGCAGTATTTT; CDR3aa: CSARALTDTQYF